What follows is one T cell receptor (beta chain) and its context. The CDR3 sequence is 15 residues long. The V gene lost 3 bases and the J gene lost 6 bases, with 15 bases spanning the gap. Germline-derived CDR1 and CDR2 are LNHDA and SQIVND (reference sequence). This table comes from immunoSEQ multiplex PCR, and its TCRdb copy is limited to in-frame clones, with some not included. The table lists fewer than 500,000 clones, around 88% of them singletons. This sample stems from a study of blood T cell repertoires in COVID-19. Overall study context: COVID-19 samples, acute and convalescent, were from the United States, Italy and Spain. Nucleic acid was either cDNA or gDNA, and it came from T cells, B-cell-depleted T cells, or PBMCs.

V usage is TRBV19 and J usage is TRBJ2-1, with D tentatively TRBD2 (5 bases). This receptor was obtained from a woman aged 25-40 years with acute or convalescent COVID-19. Sequenced material: peripheral blood. Here the CDR3 reads CASSMEVRLSNEQFF. Here the CDR3 DNA reads TGTGCCAGTAGTATGGAGGTCAGGCTATCCAATGAGCAGTTCTTC.